This T cell receptor beta chain originates from a study of T cell responses to AZD1222 COVID-19 vaccine (dated by TCRdb to the early 2020s). In terms of the full investigation: AZD1222 recipients whose second dose came at about 4 weeks and those whose second dose came at about 12 weeks were combined into one group, since spike-specific TCR depth and breadth did not differ between the two schedules. Trial participants were enrolled into age subgroups of 18-55, 56-69 and 70-plus years, which contained 148, 28 and 57 TCR-sequenced participants, respectively. TCR sequencing was performed for 230 to 250 trial participants, of whom around 200 were given two doses of AZD1222 and approximately 25 were given two doses of MenACWY control vaccine.

Note on this clone: Its antigen remains undetermined. No much larger clone is present one base from it, and per-base qualities are unavailable.

What the study reported, not specific to this receptor: Epitopes outside the regions mutated in the B.1.351 and B.1.1.7 variants were reportedly recognized by nearly half of the unique spike-specific TCRs. In the small 56-69-year group, the increase in depth fell short of significance, most likely because of low power. After two AZD1222 doses, spike-specific TCR breadth and depth were significantly higher than at day 0 and than in MenACWY recipients. The vaccine-associated CD4 TCRs covered the entire spike protein, and the dominant responses fell in regions 160-218 and 743-854. Most participants were white British and females outnumbered males, and the authors suggested that clonal diversity may have been underestimated. Only six AZD1222 recipients were SARS-CoV-2 seropositive at baseline, limiting conclusions about previously exposed vaccinees. No day 14 peak-response samples were available, so repertoires were characterized only after the peak T cell response.

The time point tag for this specimen amounts to: baseline before first vaccination. Vaccinee samples came from UK trials COV001 and COV002, including a single-blind randomized controlled phase 2/3 trial of AZD1222 (ChAdOx1 nCoV-19) in healthy adults. For TCRbeta chain sequencing, PBMC samples from trial participants were taken at day 0 and at day 28 after the second dose. The CDR3 regions of human TCRbeta chains were analyzed by immunosequencing. On the study's bioinformatics: Repertoire TCRs were matched against a reference library of SARS-CoV-2-specific TCRs generated with the MIRA antigen-specificity platform. Breadth was defined as the fraction of unique TCRs that were SARS-CoV-2-associated. Depth was defined as the fraction of total T cells that were SARS-CoV-2-associated. Each spike-specific TCR was assigned to its reactive spike region and to a CD4 or CD8 class using the MIRA data. Log10-transformed breadth and depth values were compared by one-way ANOVA with Sidak's multiple comparisons tests. Entries here come from immuneACCESS through TCRdb and include only in-frame sequences with V and J called. Some clones fail to appear in such tables; in the studies checked, an unresolved V gene covers under half of the shortfall, and the cause of the remainder is unknown. The V and J calls and clone size come from that table; D and trimming were worked out from the DNA. This sample has about 200,000 clones in its table, and around 88% of those were observed once. Around 7.9% of the sample is in the top ten clones.

Per the germline V gene (reference sequence), LGHDT is the CDR1 and YNNKEL is the CDR2. V lost 0 bases and J lost 2 bases, and the count of bases not matched to a germline gene is 4. The CDR3 sequence holds 16 residues, the cysteine and phenylalanine included. The retained sequence is limited to the CDR3, 48 bases, with the frame set at the first base. The source is an adult in good health. The sequences come from peripheral blood, collected on day 0 of AZD1222 vaccination. This receptor chain uses TRBV3-1 (or the pseudogene TRBV3-2) and TRBJ2-1; 7 bases in the middle match TRBD2. The CDR3 is CASSQDIGLAYNEQFF. The DNA is as follows: TGTGCCAGCAGCCAAGATATCGGACTAGCCTACAATGAGCAGTTCTTC.